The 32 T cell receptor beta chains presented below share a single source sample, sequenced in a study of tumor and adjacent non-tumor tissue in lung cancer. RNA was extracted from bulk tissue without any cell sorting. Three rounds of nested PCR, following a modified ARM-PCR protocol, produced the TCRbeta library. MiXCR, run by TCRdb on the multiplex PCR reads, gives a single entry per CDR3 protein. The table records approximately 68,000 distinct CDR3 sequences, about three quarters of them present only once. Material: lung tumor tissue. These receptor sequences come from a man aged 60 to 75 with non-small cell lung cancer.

The CDR3: CASSERVAISYNEQFF. The DNA of the CDR3 is TGTGCCAGCAGTGAAAGGGTGGCCATTTCATACAATGAGCAGTTCTTC. The genes are TRBV6-1 and TRBJ2-1; unclear D gene. The CDR3 covers 16 residues. V gave up 2 bases and J gave up 4 bases, with 15 bases separating them. Germline CDR1 reads MNHNS; CDR2 reads SASEGT.

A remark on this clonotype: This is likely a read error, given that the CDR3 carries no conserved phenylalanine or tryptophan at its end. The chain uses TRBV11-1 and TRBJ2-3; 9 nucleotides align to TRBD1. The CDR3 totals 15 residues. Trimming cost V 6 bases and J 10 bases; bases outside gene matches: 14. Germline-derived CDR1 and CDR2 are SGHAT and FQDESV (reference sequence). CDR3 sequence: CASSPGTGFTDSQYL. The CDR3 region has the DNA TGTGCCAGCAGTCCCGGGACAGGGTTTACCGATTCGCAGTATCTT.

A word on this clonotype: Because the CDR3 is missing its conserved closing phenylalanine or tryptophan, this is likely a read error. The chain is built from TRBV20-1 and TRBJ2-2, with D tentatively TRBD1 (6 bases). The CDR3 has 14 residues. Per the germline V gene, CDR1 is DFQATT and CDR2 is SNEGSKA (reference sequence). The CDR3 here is CNARGDIGTGELFC. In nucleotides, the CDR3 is TGCAATGCTAGAGGGGACATTGGGACCGGGGAGCTGTTTTGT.

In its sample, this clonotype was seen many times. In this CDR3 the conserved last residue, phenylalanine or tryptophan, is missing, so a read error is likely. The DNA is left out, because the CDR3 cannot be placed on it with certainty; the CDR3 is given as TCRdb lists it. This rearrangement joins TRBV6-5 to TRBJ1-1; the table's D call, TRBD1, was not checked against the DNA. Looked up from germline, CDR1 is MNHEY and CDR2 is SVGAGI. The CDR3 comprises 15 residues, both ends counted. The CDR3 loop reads CASSYSRRGGDEALS.

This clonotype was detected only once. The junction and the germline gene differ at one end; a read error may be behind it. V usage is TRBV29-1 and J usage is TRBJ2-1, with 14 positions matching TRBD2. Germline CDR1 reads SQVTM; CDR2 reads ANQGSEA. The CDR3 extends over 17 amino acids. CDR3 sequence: CRAGTSGSWSSYNEQLF. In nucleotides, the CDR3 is TGCAGGGCCGGGACTAGCGGGAGCTGGAGCTCCTACAATGAGCAGTTGTTC.

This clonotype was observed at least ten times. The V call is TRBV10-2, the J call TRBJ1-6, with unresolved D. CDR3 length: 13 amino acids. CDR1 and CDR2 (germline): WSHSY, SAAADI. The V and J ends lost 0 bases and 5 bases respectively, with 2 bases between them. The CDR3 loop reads CASSESNNSPLHF. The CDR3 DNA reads TGCGCCAGCAGTGAGTCTAATAATTCACCCCTCCACTTT.

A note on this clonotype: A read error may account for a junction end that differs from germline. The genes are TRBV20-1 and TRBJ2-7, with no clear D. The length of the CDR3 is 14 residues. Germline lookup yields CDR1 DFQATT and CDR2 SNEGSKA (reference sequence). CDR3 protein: CSTNGVTLPGEQHF. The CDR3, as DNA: TGTAGTACTAATGGGGTAACGCTGCCTGGCGAGCAGCACTTC.

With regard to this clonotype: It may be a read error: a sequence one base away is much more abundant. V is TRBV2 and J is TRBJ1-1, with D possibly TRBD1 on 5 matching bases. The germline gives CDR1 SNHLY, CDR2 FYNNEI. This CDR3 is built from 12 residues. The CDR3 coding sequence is TGTGCCAGCAGCCAGGGTAACACTGAAGTTTTCTTT. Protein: CASSQGNTEVFF.

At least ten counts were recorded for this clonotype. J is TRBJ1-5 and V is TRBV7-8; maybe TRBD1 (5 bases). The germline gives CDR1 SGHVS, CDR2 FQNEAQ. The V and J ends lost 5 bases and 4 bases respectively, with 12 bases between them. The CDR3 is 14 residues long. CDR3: CASSRGTANQPQHF. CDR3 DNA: TGTGCCAGCAGCCGCGGGACGGCGAATCAGCCCCAGCATTTT.

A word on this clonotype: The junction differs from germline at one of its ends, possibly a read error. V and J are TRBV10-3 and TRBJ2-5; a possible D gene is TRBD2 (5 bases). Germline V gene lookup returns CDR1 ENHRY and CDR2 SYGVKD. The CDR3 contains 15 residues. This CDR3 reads CASSDELGKEENQYF. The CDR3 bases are TGTGCCAGCAGTGACGAACTAGGCAAAGAAGAGAACCAGTACTTC.

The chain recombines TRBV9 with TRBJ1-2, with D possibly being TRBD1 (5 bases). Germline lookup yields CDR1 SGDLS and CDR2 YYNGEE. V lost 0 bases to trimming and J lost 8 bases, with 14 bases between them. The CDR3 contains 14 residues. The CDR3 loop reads CASSVDWGMRGYTF. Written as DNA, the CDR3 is TGTGCCAGCAGCGTAGATTGGGGGATGAGAGGCTACACCTTC.

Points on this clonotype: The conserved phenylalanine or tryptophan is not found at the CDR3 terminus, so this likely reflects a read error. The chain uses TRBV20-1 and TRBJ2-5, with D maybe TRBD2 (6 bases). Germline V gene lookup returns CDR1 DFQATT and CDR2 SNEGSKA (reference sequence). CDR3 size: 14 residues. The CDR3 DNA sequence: TGCAGTACTAGCCGCAAAGGTCCGACAGAGACCCAGTACATC. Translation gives CSTSRKGPTETQYI.

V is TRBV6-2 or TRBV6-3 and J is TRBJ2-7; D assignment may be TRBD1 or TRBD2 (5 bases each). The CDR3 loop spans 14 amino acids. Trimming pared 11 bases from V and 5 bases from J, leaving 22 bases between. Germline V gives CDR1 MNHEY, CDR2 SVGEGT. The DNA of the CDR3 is TGTGCCTGGAGAGAGCCGGGACGGGGCCACGAGCAGTACTTC. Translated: CAWREPGRGHEQYF.

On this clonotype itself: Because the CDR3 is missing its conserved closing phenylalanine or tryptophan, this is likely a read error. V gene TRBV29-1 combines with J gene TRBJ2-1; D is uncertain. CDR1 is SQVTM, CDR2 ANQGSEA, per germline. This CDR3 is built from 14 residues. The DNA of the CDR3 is TGCAGCATTGAAGATCCAGGAATTTACAATGAGCAGTTCTCC. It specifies CSIEDPGIYNEQFS.

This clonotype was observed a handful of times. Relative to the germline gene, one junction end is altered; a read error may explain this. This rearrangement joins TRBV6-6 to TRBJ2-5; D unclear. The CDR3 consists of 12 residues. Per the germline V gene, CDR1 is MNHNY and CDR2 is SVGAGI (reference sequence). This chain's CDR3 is CDSSGSKETQYF. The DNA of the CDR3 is TGTGACAGCAGTGGGTCAAAAGAGACACAGTACTTC.

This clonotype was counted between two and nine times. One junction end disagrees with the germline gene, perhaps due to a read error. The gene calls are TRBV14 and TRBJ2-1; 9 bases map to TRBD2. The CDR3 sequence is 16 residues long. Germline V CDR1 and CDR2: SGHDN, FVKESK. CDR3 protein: CVSSQESLAGSYEQFF. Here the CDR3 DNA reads TGTGTCAGCAGCCAAGAATCCCTAGCGGGATCCTATGAGCAGTTCTTC.

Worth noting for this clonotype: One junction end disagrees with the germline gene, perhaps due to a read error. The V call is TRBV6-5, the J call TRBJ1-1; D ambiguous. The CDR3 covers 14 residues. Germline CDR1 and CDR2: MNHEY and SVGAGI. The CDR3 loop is CVSSYSIWSNEAFF. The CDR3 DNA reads TGTGTCAGCAGTTACTCGATCTGGAGCAATGAAGCTTTCTTT.

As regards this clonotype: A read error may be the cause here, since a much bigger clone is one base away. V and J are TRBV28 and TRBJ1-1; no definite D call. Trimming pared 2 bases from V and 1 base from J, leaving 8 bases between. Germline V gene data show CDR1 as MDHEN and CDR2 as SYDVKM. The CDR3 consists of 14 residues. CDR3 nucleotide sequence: TGTGCCAGCAGTTTAGTACATGGGAACACTGAAGCTTTCTTT. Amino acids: CASSLVHGNTEAFF.

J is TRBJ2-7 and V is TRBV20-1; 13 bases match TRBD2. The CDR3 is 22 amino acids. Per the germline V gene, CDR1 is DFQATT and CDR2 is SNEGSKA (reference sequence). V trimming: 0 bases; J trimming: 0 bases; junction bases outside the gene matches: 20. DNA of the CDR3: TGCAGTGCTAGAGACCTCTGTGGGACTAGCGGGACTGAGATGGGGCTCTCCTACGAGCAGTACTTC. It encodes CSARDLCGTSGTEMGLSYEQYF.

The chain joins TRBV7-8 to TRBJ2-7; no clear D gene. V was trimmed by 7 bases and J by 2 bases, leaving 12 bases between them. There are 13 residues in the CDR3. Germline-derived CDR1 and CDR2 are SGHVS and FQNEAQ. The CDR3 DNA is TGTGCCAGCAATTCCGGGCCGACCTACGAGCAGTACTTC. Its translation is CASNSGPTYEQYF.

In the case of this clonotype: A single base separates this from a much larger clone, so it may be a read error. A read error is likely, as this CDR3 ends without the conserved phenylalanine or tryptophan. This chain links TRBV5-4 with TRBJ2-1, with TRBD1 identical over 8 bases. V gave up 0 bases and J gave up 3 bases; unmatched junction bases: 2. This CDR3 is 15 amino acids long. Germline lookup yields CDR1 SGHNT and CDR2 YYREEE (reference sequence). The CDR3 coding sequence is TGTGCCAGCAGCTTGGGACAGGGGCGCTACAATGAGCAGTTCTCC. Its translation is CASSLGQGRYNEQFS.

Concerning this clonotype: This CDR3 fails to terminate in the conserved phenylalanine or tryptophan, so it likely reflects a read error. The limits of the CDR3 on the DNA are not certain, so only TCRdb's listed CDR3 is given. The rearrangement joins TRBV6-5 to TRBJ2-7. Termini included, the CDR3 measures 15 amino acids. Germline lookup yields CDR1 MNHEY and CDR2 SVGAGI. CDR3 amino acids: CASSYSRRETDEQSL.

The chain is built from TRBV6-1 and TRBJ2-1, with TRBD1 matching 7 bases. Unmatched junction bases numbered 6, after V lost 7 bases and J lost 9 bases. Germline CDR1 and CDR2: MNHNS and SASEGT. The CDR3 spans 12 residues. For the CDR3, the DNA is TGTGCCAGCAACTCTACAGGGGTTGAGCAGTTCTTC. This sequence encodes CASNSTGVEQFF.

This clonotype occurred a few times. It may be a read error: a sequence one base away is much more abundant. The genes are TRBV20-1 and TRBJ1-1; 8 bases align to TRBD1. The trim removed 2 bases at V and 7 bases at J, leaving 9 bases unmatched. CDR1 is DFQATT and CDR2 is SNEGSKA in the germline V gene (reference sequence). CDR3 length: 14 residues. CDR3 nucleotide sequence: TGCAGTGCTAGATTTGGACAGGGATCCAATGAAGCTTTCTTT. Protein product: CSARFGQGSNEAFF.

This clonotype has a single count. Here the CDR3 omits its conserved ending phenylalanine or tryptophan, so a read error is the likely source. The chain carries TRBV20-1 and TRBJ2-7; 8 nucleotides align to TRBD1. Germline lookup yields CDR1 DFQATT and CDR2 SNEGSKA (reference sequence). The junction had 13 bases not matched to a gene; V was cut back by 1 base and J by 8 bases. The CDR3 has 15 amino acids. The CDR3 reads CSARVLRTGHYKQYS. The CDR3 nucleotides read TGCAGTGCTAGAGTCCTCCGGACAGGGCATTACAAGCAGTACTCC.

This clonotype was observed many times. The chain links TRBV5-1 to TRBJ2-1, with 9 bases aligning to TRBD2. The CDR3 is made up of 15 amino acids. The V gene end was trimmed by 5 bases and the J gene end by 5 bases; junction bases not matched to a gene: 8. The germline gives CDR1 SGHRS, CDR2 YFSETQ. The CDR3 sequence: CASSYSGSPNNEQFF. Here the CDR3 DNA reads TGCGCCAGCAGTTATAGCGGGAGCCCCAACAATGAGCAGTTCTTC.

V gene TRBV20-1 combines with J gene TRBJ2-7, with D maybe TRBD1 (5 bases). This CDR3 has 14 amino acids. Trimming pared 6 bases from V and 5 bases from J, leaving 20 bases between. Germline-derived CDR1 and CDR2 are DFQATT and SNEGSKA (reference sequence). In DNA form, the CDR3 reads TGCAGTGCACCACTCACAGGTGGCACGAACGAGCAGTACTTC. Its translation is CSAPLTGGTNEQYF.

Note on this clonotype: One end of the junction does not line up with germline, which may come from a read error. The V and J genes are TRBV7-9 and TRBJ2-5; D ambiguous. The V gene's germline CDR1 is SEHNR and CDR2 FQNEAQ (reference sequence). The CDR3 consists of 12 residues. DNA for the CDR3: TGTACCAGCAGCTTAGGCTCTGAGACCCAGTACTTC. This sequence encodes CTSSLGSETQYF.

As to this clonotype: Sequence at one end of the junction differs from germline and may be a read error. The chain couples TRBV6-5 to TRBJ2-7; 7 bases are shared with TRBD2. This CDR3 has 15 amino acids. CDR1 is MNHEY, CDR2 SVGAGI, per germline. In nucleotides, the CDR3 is TGTGTCAGCAATAACTTGAGGCGGGAGACGGCCGAGCAGTACTTC. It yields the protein CVSNNLRRETAEQYF.

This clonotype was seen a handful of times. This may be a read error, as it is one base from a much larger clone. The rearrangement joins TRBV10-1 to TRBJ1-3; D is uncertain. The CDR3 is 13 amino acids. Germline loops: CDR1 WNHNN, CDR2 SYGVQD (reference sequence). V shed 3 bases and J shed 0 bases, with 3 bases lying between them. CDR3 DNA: TGCGCCAGCAGTGATTCCTCTGGAAACACCATATATTTT. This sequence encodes CASSDSSGNTIYF.

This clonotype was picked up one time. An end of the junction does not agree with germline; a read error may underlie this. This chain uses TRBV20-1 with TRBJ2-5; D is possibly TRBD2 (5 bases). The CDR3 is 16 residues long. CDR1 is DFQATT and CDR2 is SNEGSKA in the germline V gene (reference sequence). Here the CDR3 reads CSTRGIHQTQQETQYF. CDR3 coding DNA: TGCAGTACTAGAGGGATCCACCAGACGCAGCAAGAGACACAGTACTTC.

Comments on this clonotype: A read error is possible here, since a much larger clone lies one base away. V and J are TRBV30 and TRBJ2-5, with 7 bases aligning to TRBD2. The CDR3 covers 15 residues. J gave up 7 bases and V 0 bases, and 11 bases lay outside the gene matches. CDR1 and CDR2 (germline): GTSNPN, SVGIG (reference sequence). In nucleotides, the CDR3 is TGTGCCTGGAGTGTACGGAGCGGGATCCAAAGGACCCAGTACTTC. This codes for CAWSVRSGIQRTQYF.